Sequencing of this TCR beta chain was carried out in a study of T cells after yellow fever vaccination. Whole-study context: Those fractions that held only low numbers of cells were prepared using the SMART-Seq v4 Ultra Low Input RNA kit.

This clonotype occurred a few times. Its antigen is still unknown. 5'RACE template switching added a universal primer site and UMIs to TCR cDNA. One entry per CDR3 protein, called by TCRdb with MiXCR from the 5' RACE reads. The profile shows 550,000 or so distinct CDR3 sequences, about 19% of them singletons. Study observations and caveats: Some clonotypes were seen in both the CD4 and the CD8 compartments. These made up a small share and likely arose from convergent recombination.

The source was PBMCs, collected 15 days after the yellow fever booster vaccination. This receptor was taken from a man aged 25-40 years who received the YFV17D yellow fever vaccine.

The CDR3, as DNA: TGCAGTGCCCTATGGGGGCACAATGAGCAGTTCTTC. This gives the protein CSALWGHNEQFF. The V call is TRBV20-1, the J call TRBJ2-1; weak D call: TRBD1 (6 bases). In germline, CDR1 is DFQATT, CDR2 SNEGSKA (reference sequence). Between the trimmed V and J ends, which lost 6 bases and 5 bases, there was a span of 11 bases. The CDR3 is made up of 12 amino acids.